Listed below are T cell receptor beta chains from one sample, sequenced in a study of CD8 T cells in ankylosing spondylitis. MiXCR, run by TCRdb on the 5' RACE reads, gives a single entry per CDR3 protein. The table records about 340,000 distinct CDR3 sequences, 20% to 25% of them present only once. Sequencing input: blood, either unsorted or a sorted T cell fraction (not recorded which). These receptor sequences come from a male donor with ankylosing spondylitis or in good health (not recorded which). Both conserved end residues are part of each CDR3. The order of the fields is CDR3 DNA, CDR3 protein, clone size, J gene, V gene, D gene. D genes are given only for firm matches. Clone size is stated in some rows and not others, as once, few, many or a class when expanded.

cdr3_nt: TGCAGCGTCCGACTAGCGGGGGGCTCGAACACCGGGGAGCTGTTTTTT
cdr3_aa: CSVRLAGGSNTGELFF
clone_size: NA
j_call: TRBJ2-2
v_call: TRBV29-1
d_call: TRBD2

cdr3_nt: TGTGCCAGCAGTCCGGGACTTGAGCAGTTCTTC
cdr3_aa: CASSPGLEQFF
clone_size: many
j_call: TRBJ2-1
v_call: TRBV12-3/TRBV12-4
d_call: NA

cdr3_nt: TGCAGCGCCCAGGGGGCGGGAGGATCATACACTGAAGCTTTCTTT
cdr3_aa: CSAQGAGGSYTEAFF
clone_size: few
j_call: TRBJ1-1
v_call: TRBV29-1
d_call: TRBD1

cdr3_nt: TGCGCCAGCAGCGAGACAGAAATTAATATCGGGGAGCTGTTTTTT
cdr3_aa: CASSETEINIGELFF
clone_size: NA
j_call: TRBJ2-2
v_call: TRBV4-1
d_call: NA

cdr3_nt: TGTGCCAGCAGTCGTCAGGGGGAGCAGTTCTTC
cdr3_aa: CASSRQGEQFF
clone_size: NA
j_call: TRBJ2-1
v_call: TRBV7-9
d_call: NA

cdr3_nt: TGTGCCAGCAGCCCTGGGGGGCCGGAGAATACGCAGTATTTT
cdr3_aa: CASSPGGPENTQYF
clone_size: few
j_call: TRBJ2-3
v_call: TRBV12-3/TRBV12-4
d_call: NA

cdr3_nt: TGTGCCAGCAGTGTCTCGCTCCATGAGCAGTTCTTC
cdr3_aa: CASSVSLHEQFF
clone_size: NA
j_call: TRBJ2-1
v_call: TRBV2
d_call: NA

cdr3_nt: TGTGCCAGCACCCGGGGGGGGGATACGCAGTATTTT
cdr3_aa: CASTRGGDTQYF
clone_size: once
j_call: TRBJ2-3
v_call: TRBV7-9
d_call: TRBD2

cdr3_nt: TGTGCCAGCAGTTCATTCCCGGGGGATGGCTACACCTTC
cdr3_aa: CASSSFPGDGYTF
clone_size: NA
j_call: TRBJ1-2
v_call: TRBV28
d_call: NA

cdr3_nt: TGCGCCAGCAGCCAATGGGCGGGTAATCGCTACGAGCAGTACTTC
cdr3_aa: CASSQWAGNRYEQYF
clone_size: few
j_call: TRBJ2-7
v_call: TRBV4-1
d_call: NA

cdr3_nt: TGCAGCGTTAGGGATACAGAGACCCCTTGGGGCTACACCTTC
cdr3_aa: CSVRDTETPWGYTF
clone_size: NA
j_call: TRBJ1-2
v_call: TRBV29-1
d_call: NA

cdr3_nt: TGTGCCAGCAACGACAGGTCTGAAAAACTGTTTTTT
cdr3_aa: CASNDRSEKLFF
clone_size: few
j_call: TRBJ1-4
v_call: TRBV2
d_call: NA

cdr3_nt: TGTGCCAGCAGCTCATACGGGGGGCCGGGAGATACGCAGTATTTT
cdr3_aa: CASSSYGGPGDTQYF
clone_size: NA
j_call: TRBJ2-3
v_call: TRBV11-2
d_call: NA

cdr3_nt: TGTGCCAGCAGTTTACGAGGGGGCCGCCGTAGCTCCTACGAGCAGTACTTC
cdr3_aa: CASSLRGGRRSSYEQYF
clone_size: NA
j_call: TRBJ2-7
v_call: TRBV12-3/TRBV12-4
d_call: TRBD1

cdr3_nt: TGTGCCAGCAGTTTATCGGTTGCCCCGAACACCGGGGAGCTGTTTTTT
cdr3_aa: CASSLSVAPNTGELFF
clone_size: few
j_call: TRBJ2-2
v_call: TRBV12-3/TRBV12-4
d_call: NA

cdr3_nt: TGTGCCAGCAGCCTAACGGGCGGGGGGTTCTACAATGAGCAGTTCTTC
cdr3_aa: CASSLTGGGFYNEQFF
clone_size: NA
j_call: TRBJ2-1
v_call: TRBV3-1
d_call: TRBD2

cdr3_nt: TGTGCCAGCAGCTTAGTCGGCCTGGGACAGGCGAACACCGGGGAGCTGTTTTTT
cdr3_aa: CASSLVGLGQANTGELFF
clone_size: NA
j_call: TRBJ2-2
v_call: TRBV11-1
d_call: TRBD1

cdr3_nt: TGTGCCAGCAGCGTCACCCTCTCAAAGCTGAACCCGTACAATGAGCAGTTCTTC
cdr3_aa: CASSVTLSKLNPYNEQFF
clone_size: NA
j_call: TRBJ2-1
v_call: TRBV5-4
d_call: NA

cdr3_nt: TGCAGTGCTAGGGGGCGGGGTTACACCGGGGAGCTGTTTTTT
cdr3_aa: CSARGRGYTGELFF
clone_size: few
j_call: TRBJ2-2
v_call: TRBV20-1
d_call: NA

cdr3_nt: TGTGCCAGCAGCCCTCGGTTTTGGGGGCGCGATTCCGGGGAGCTGTTTTTT
cdr3_aa: CASSPRFWGRDSGELFF
clone_size: NA
j_call: TRBJ2-2
v_call: TRBV7-8
d_call: NA

cdr3_nt: TGTGCCAGCAGCCACCGAAATACAGGGCGCAATGAGCAGTTCTTC
cdr3_aa: CASSHRNTGRNEQFF
clone_size: NA
j_call: TRBJ2-1
v_call: TRBV7-9
d_call: NA

cdr3_nt: TGTGCCACCAGCAGAGTGTTGGACACTGAAGCTTTCTTT
cdr3_aa: CATSRVLDTEAFF
clone_size: NA
j_call: TRBJ1-1
v_call: TRBV15
d_call: NA

cdr3_nt: TGCGCCAGCAGCTTCAATAGCGGGGGGCCCCAATTCTTC
cdr3_aa: CASSFNSGGPQFF
clone_size: few
j_call: TRBJ2-1
v_call: TRBV5-1
d_call: TRBD2

cdr3_nt: TGTGCCAGCAGGCTACACGAGGATACGGATGAGCAGTTCTTC
cdr3_aa: CASRLHEDTDEQFF
clone_size: few
j_call: TRBJ2-1
v_call: TRBV6-5
d_call: NA

cdr3_nt: TGTGCCAGCAGTTGGACAGAAACTACCGGGGAGCTGTTTTTT
cdr3_aa: CASSWTETTGELFF
clone_size: NA
j_call: TRBJ2-2
v_call: TRBV6-5
d_call: NA

cdr3_nt: TGTGCCAGCAGGAACGGCCTGGGACTAGCGGGGGGGCTTGGGGAGACCCAGTACTTC
cdr3_aa: CASRNGLGLAGGLGETQYF
clone_size: few
j_call: TRBJ2-5
v_call: TRBV28
d_call: TRBD2